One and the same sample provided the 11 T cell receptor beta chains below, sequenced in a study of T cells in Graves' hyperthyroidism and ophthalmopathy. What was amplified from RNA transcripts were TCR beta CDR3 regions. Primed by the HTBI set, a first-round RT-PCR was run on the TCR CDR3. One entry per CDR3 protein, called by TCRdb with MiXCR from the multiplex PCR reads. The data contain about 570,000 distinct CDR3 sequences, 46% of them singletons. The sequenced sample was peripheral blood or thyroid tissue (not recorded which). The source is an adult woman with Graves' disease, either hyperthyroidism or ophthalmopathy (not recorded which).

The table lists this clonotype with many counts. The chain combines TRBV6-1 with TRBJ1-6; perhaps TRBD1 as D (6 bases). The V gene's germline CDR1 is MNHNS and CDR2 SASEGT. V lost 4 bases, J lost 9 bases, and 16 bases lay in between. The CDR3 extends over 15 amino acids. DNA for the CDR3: TGTGCCAGCAGTGGTTTACAGGGAAAGACTTCACCCCTCCACTTT. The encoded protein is CASSGLQGKTSPLHF.

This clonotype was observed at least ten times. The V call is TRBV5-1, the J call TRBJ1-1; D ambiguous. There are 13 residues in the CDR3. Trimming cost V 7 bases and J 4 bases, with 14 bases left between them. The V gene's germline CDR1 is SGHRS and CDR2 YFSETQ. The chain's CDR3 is CASLEGPGTEAFF. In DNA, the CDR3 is TGCGCCAGCCTAGAAGGACCCGGCACTGAAGCTTTCTTT.

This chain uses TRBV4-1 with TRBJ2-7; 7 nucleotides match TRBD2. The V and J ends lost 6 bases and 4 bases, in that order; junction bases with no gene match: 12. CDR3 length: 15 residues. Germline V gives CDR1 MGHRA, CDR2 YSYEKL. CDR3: CASRHVASGIYEQYF. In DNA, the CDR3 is TGCGCCAGCAGGCACGTGGCTAGCGGAATTTACGAGCAGTACTTC.

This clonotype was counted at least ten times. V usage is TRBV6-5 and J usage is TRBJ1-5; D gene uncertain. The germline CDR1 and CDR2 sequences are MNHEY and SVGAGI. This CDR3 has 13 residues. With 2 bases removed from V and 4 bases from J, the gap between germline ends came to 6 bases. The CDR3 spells CASSYTGNQPQHF. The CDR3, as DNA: TGTGCCAGCAGTTACACCGGGAATCAGCCCCAGCATTTT.

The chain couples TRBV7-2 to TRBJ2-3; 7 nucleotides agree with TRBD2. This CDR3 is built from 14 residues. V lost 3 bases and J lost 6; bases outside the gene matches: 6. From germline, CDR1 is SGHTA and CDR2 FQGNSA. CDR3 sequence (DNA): TGTGCCAGCAGCTTCACCAGCGGGAAGGATACGCAGTATTTT. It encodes CASSFTSGKDTQYF. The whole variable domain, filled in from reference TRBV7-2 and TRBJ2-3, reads GAGVSQSPSNKVTEKGKDVELRCDPISGHTALYWYRQSLGQGLEFLIYFQGNSAPDKSGLPSDRFSAERTGGSVSTLTIQRTQQEDSAVYLCASSFTSGKDTQYFGPGTRLTVL.

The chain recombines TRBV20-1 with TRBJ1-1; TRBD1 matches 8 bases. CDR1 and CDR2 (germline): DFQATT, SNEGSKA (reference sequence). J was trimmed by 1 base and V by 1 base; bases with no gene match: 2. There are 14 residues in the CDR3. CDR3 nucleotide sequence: TGCAGTGCTAGAGGACAGGGGACGAACACTGAAGCTTTCTTT. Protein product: CSARGQGTNTEAFF.

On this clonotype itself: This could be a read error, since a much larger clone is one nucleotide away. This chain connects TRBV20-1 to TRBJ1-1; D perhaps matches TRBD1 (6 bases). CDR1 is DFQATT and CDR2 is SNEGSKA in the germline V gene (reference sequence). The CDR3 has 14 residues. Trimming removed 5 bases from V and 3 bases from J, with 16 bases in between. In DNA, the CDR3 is TGCAGTGCTCTTCGGGGGGCCGGGGACACTGAAGCTTTCTTT. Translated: CSALRGAGDTEAFF.

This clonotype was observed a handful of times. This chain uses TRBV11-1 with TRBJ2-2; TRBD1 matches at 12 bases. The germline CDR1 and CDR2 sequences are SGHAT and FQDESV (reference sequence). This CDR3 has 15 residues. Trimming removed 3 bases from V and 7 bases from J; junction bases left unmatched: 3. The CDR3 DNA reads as TGTGCCAGCAGCTTGGGGACAGGGGGCGGCGGGGAGCTGTTTTTT. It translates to CASSLGTGGGGELFF.

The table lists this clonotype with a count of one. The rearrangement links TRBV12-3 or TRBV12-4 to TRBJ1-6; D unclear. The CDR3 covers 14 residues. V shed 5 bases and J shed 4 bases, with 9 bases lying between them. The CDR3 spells CASSPSVYNSPLHF. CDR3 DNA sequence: TGTGCCAGCAGTCCAAGCGTTTATAATTCACCCCTCCACTTT.

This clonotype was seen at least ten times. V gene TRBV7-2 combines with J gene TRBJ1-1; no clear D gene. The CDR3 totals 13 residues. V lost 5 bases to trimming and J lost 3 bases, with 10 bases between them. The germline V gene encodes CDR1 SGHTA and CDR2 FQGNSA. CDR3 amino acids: CASSGWADTEAFF. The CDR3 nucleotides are TGTGCCAGCAGCGGTTGGGCGGACACTGAAGCTTTCTTT.

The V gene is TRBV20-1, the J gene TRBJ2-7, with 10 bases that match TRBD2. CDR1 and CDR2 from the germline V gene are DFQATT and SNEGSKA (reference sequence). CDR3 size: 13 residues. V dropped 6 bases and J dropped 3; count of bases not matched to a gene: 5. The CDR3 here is CSARTSGLYEQYF. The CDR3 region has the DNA TGCAGTGCAAGGACTAGCGGACTCTACGAGCAGTACTTC.